These 10 T cell receptor beta chains were all obtained from the same sample, sequenced in a study of CD8 T cells in Susac syndrome. The authors reverse transcribed roughly 0.5 to 1 ug RNA with random hexamers. TCRdb redid the calling of the immunoSEQ multiplex PCR reads with MiXCR, one entry per CDR3 protein. Here the sample spans about 110,000 distinct CDR3 sequences, approximately 93% being singletons. Sequences were obtained from CD8+ T cells from PBMCs. Every receptor here comes from a human donor with Susac syndrome.

The V call is TRBV7-6, the J call TRBJ2-5, with D possibly TRBD2 on 5 matching bases. This CDR3 has 13 residues. V lost 0 bases, J lost 7 bases, and 9 bases lay in between. CDR1 and CDR2 from the germline V gene are SGHVS and FNYEAQ. The CDR3 DNA sequence: TGTGCCAGCAGCTTAGCCCACGGAGGGACCCAGTACTTC. The encoded protein is CASSLAHGGTQYF.

The chain combines TRBV20-1 with TRBJ1-2, with D uncertain. The ends were cut back, 3 bases at V and 12 bases at J, with 5 bases in the middle. Per germline, CDR1 DFQATT and CDR2 SNEGSKA (reference sequence). This CDR3 spans 8 amino acids. DNA for the CDR3: TGCAGTGCTAGTTCTCACACCTTC. It translates to CSASSHTF.

The rearrangement links TRBV7-9 to TRBJ2-7; no clear D gene. Per germline, CDR1 SEHNR and CDR2 FQNEAQ (reference sequence). Trimming removed 4 bases at V and 3 bases at J, with 7 bases between. The CDR3 loop spans 12 amino acids. The CDR3, as DNA: TGTGCCAGCAGCTCGATACTCTACGAGCAGTACTTC. Encoded protein: CASSSILYEQYF.

The CDR3 loop reads CASSTGPPPEQPQHF. The DNA for the CDR3 is TGTGCCAGCAGCACCGGGCCCCCCCCGGAACAGCCCCAGCATTTT. The V gene is TRBV2, the J gene TRBJ1-5; D call uncertain. CDR3 length: 15 amino acids. The germline CDR1 and CDR2 sequences are SNHLY and FYNNEI. Trimming removed 6 bases from V and 7 bases from J, with 19 bases in between.

This sequence joins TRBV29-1 and TRBJ2-1, with TRBD2 matching over 10 bases. This CDR3 region has 13 residues. Unmatched junction bases numbered 3, after V lost 8 bases and J lost 2 bases. CDR1 and CDR2 from the germline V gene are SQVTM and ANQGSEA. CDR3 protein: CSSSGGPYNEQFF. Here the CDR3 DNA reads TGCAGCTCTAGCGGGGGACCCTACAATGAGCAGTTCTTC.

This chain links TRBV15 with TRBJ1-5; no reliable D call. Trimming removed 3 bases at V and 2 bases at J, with 5 bases between. The germline gives CDR1 LNHNV, CDR2 YYDKDF (reference sequence). CDR3 length equals 13 residues. The CDR3 nucleotides are TGTGCCACCAGCAGTCTGGGCAATCAGCCCCAGCATTTT. Translating gives CATSSLGNQPQHF.

This chain joins TRBV27 and TRBJ2-5; perhaps TRBD1 as D (6 bases). This CDR3 spans 14 amino acids. In germline, CDR1 is MNHEY, CDR2 SMNVEV (reference sequence). V gave up 5 bases and J gave up 2 bases, with 12 bases separating them. This CDR3 reads CASSVPGVQETQYF. The DNA of the CDR3 is TGTGCCAGCAGTGTCCCAGGGGTACAAGAGACCCAGTACTTC.

The chain couples TRBV20-1 to TRBJ1-2; D is possibly TRBD1 (6 bases). The CDR3 totals 14 residues. Germline assignment: CDR1 DFQATT and CDR2 SNEGSKA (reference sequence). V lost 1 base to trimming and J lost 4 bases, with 13 bases between them. CDR3 amino acids: CSARGRQVSYGYTF. The DNA of the CDR3 is TGCAGTGCTAGAGGGAGACAGGTGTCCTATGGCTACACCTTC.

The chain couples TRBV9 to TRBJ1-3; possibly TRBD1 for D (6 bases). Trimming removed 4 bases at V and 0 bases at J, with 11 bases between. The CDR3 is 15 amino acids. Germline lookup yields CDR1 SGDLS and CDR2 YYNGEE. This CDR3 is CASSSGGASGNTIYF. The CDR3 bases are TGTGCCAGCAGCTCCGGGGGGGCCTCTGGAAACACCATATATTTT.

The gene calls are TRBV5-4 and TRBJ2-7, with D possibly TRBD1 on 6 matching bases. The CDR3 has 14 amino acids. Germline CDR1 is SGHNT and CDR2 is YYREEE (reference sequence). The germline V and J ends were trimmed by 4 bases and 5 bases, with 16 bases remaining between them. CDR3 in DNA: TGTGCCAGCAGCCCCCTGGCGACAGGCAACGAGCAGTACTTC. Protein product: CASSPLATGNEQYF.